The 7 T cell receptor beta chains in this list originate from one sample, sequenced in a study of blood T cell repertoires in COVID-19. The method was immunoSEQ multiplex PCR; TCRdb's version includes in-frame clones alone and lacks a portion of them. The table records roughly 200,000 clones, just under 90% of them present only once. The sample was PBMCs or T cells enriched from blood (not recorded which). The source is a young man who had recovered from COVID-19.

The genes are TRBV29-1 and TRBJ1-1, with a possible D match to TRBD1 (6 bases). CDR3 length: 13 amino acids. Germline CDR1 reads SQVTM; CDR2 reads ANQGSEA. V was shortened by 4 bases and J by 5 bases, with 14 bases between the two germline ends. CDR3 bases: TGCAGCGTTGTGCGGGGGCATAGTACTGAAGCTTTCTTT. Its protein is CSVVRGHSTEAFF.

The J gene is TRBJ2-1, the V gene TRBV27, with a possible D match to TRBD2 (6 bases). The V gene lost 5 bases and the J gene lost 5 bases, with 19 bases spanning the gap. Germline V gene data show CDR1 as MNHEY and CDR2 as SMNVEV (reference sequence). This CDR3 contains 16 residues. The CDR3 DNA reads as TGTGCCAGCAGTCCCTCCGGGAGCCCCATTCACAATGAGCAGTTCTTC. Encoded protein: CASSPSGSPIHNEQFF.

The chain is built from TRBV28 and TRBJ2-3, with TRBD1 identical over 9 bases. CDR3 size: 15 residues. Germline lookup yields CDR1 MDHEN and CDR2 SYDVKM. J gave up 3 bases and V 5 bases, and 6 bases lay outside the gene matches. CDR3 DNA: TGTGCCAGCAGTAAATTGGACAGGGGTACAGATACGCAGTATTTT. It is translated as CASSKLDRGTDTQYF. The full variable domain, its missing parts supplied by reference TRBV28 and TRBJ2-3, is DVKVTQSSRYLVKRTGEKVFLECVQDMDHENMFWYRQDPGLGLRLIYFSYDVKMKEKGDIPEGYSVSREKKERFSLILESASTNQTSMYLCASSKLDRGTDTQYFGPGTRLTVL.

The rearrangement uses TRBV9 and TRBJ2-7, with 7 bases aligning to TRBD2. This CDR3 is built from 15 residues. CDR1 is SGDLS and CDR2 is YYNGEE in the germline V gene. Trimming took 3 bases from V and 4 from J; bases not matched to a gene: 10. The DNA for the CDR3 is TGTGCCAGCAGCGCCGGAGTGGGCGGGAGTTACGAGCAGTACTTC. It encodes CASSAGVGGSYEQYF.

The V gene is TRBV28, the J gene TRBJ2-1; 7 nucleotides agree with TRBD1. This CDR3 comprises 15 residues. Trimming removed 5 bases from V and 6 bases from J; junction bases left unmatched: 10. Germline V lookup: CDR1 MDHEN, CDR2 SYDVKM. CDR3 bases: TGTGCCAGCAGTATCAGGGGGATAGGAGGCAATGAGCAGTTCTTC. As protein: CASSIRGIGGNEQFF.

The chain recombines TRBV7-6 with TRBJ2-1, with 7 bases aligning to TRBD1. This CDR3 has 17 residues. Germline CDR1 is SGHVS and CDR2 is FNYEAQ. V lost 5 bases to trimming and J lost 0 bases; unmatched junction nucleotides: 10. The CDR3 reads CASSTRQGISSYNEQFF. Written as DNA, the CDR3 is TGTGCCAGCAGCACTAGACAGGGAATAAGCTCCTACAATGAGCAGTTCTTC. Supplemented by reference TRBV7-6 and TRBJ2-1, the full variable domain reads GAGVSQSPRYKVTKRGQDVALRCDPISGHVSLYWYRQALGQGPEFLTYFNYEAQQDKSGLPNDRFSAERPEGSISTLTIQRTEQRDSAMYRCASSTRQGISSYNEQFFGPGTRLTVL.

In its sample, this clone was seen once. The V and J genes are TRBV19 and TRBJ1-2; 8 bases match TRBD1. V was clipped by 6 bases and J by 7 bases; unmatched bases: 7. From germline, CDR1 is LNHDA and CDR2 SQIVND (reference sequence). The CDR3 spans 13 residues. CDR3 amino acids: CASSVPGGGGYTF. The CDR3 region has the DNA TGTGCCAGTAGCGTCCCAGGGGGCGGTGGCTACACCTTC. Using reference TRBV19 and TRBJ1-2 for the parts outside the CDR3, the full variable domain is DGGITQSPKYLFRKEGQNVTLSCEQNLNHDAMYWYRQDPGQGLRLIYYSQIVNDFQKGDIAEGYSVSREKKESFPLTVTSAQKNPTAFYLCASSVPGGGGYTFGSGTRLTVV.